The T cell receptor beta chain under discussion was sequenced for a study of shared clonotypes between healthy human individuals. Findings and caveats of the study: Clonotypes shared by all four sorted-subset donors had higher generation probabilities than non-shared clonotypes. Few donors restricted represented genetic and exposure-history diversity. What naive subsets generally showed was a larger estimated richness than memory subsets showed.

Profiled with immunoSEQ multiplex PCR; TCRdb holds only in-frame clones, not every one. The sample lists some 1,400,000 clones; approximately 96% were seen once. CDR3 length equals 15 residues. Trimming took 5 bases from V and 0 from J, leaving 14 bases between them. Germline V gives CDR1 SGHVS, CDR2 FNYEAQ. Comments on this clone: Its cognate antigen is unknown.

The sample taken for sequencing was naive CD4+ T cells sorted from blood. Subset indicated: CD45RA+ positively selected. This chain links TRBV7-6 with TRBJ2-7; a possible D gene is TRBD2 (6 bases). The clonotype was recovered from a man aged 30 to 39 in good health. The CDR3 region has the DNA TGTGCCAGCAGCCCTCGGGAGCGGCTCTCCTACGAGCAGTACTTC. It codes for CASSPRERLSYEQYF.